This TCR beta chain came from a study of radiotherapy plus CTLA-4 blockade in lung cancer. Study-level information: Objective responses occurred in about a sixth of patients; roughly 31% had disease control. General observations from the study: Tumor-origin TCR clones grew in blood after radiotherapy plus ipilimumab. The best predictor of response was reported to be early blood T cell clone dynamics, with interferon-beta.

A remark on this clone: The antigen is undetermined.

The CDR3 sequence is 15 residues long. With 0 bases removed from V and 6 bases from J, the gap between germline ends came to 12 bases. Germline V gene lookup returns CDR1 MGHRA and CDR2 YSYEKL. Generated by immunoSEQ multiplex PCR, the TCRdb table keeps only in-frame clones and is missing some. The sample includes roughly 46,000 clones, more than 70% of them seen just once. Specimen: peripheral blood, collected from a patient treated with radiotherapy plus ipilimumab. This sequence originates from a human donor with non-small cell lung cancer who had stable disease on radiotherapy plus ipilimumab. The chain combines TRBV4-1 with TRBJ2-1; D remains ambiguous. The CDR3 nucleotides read TGCGCCAGCAGCCAAGAATTGGAGCAGATCAATGAGCAGTTCTTC. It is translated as CASSQELEQINEQFF.